This record looks at one T cell receptor (beta chain) sequence and its context. V was shortened by 5 bases and J by 0 bases, with 12 bases between the two germline ends. The germline V gene encodes CDR1 SGHVS and CDR2 FNYEAQ. CDR3 length equals 15 residues. TCRdb keeps only in-frame clones here, not all; method: immunoSEQ multiplex PCR. This table has tens of thousands of clones, about nine tenths appearing once. This record comes from a study of blood T cell repertoires in COVID-19. This receptor was taken from a man in his 70s with acute or convalescent COVID-19. The J gene is TRBJ2-3, the V gene TRBV7-6; D is possibly TRBD1 (5 bases). Sequenced input: peripheral blood. In DNA form, the CDR3 reads TGTGCCAGCAGCCTACGTCAGGGTAGCACAGATACGCAGTATTTT. Encoded protein: CASSLRQGSTDTQYF.